The source of this T cell receptor (beta chain) is a study of identical twins. Study observations and caveats: Among monozygotic twins, out-of-frame TCR alpha sharing exceeded what models predicted.

TCRdb used MiXCR to reprocess the 5' RACE reads, holding one entry per CDR3 protein. The table records about 520,000 distinct CDR3 sequences, roughly a fifth of them present only once. On this clonotype: Its antigen remains unknown.

These data are also associated with another study on T cells expressing NK-cell markers. This second study notes: For 6 or 7 donors, the dominant NKG2C+ clonotypes made up about 1.0-8% of their CD8+ T cells. Leadership of the CD3+CD56-NKG2C+ fraction also belonged to these clonotypes in a handful of donors.

This TCR derives from a woman under 30 in good health. Sequenced sample: CD4+ T cells sorted from blood.

The CDR3 nucleotides are TGCAGTGCTAGCGGGGGATCACGAGTGGGCTACACCTTC. Its translation is CSASGGSRVGYTF. The gene calls are TRBV20-1 and TRBJ1-2; D is possibly TRBD1 (5 bases). Deletions cut 3 bases from V and 8 bases from J, with 16 bases between. Germline V gene lookup returns CDR1 DFQATT and CDR2 SNEGSKA (reference sequence). There are 13 residues in the CDR3.